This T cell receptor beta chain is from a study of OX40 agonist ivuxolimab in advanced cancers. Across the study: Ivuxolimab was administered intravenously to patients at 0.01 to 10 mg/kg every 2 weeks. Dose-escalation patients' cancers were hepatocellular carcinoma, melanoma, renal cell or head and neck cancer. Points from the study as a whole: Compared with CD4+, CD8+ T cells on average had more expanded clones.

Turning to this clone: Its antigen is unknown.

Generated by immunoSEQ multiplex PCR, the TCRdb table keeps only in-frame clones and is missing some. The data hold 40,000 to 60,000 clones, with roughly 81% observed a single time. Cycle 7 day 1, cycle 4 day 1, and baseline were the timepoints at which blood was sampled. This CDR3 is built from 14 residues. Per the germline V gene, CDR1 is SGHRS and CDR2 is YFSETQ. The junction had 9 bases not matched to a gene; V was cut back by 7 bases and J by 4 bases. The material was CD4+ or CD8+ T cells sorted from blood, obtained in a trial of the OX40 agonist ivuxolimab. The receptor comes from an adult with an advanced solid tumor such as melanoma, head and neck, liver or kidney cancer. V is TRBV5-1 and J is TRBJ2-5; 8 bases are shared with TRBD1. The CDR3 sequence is CASSFGQGLETQYF. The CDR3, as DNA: TGCGCCAGCTCCTTCGGACAGGGCTTAGAGACCCAGTACTTC.